The T cell receptor beta chain under discussion was sequenced for a study of T cell changes during pregnancy in multiple sclerosis. The CDR3 runs 15 residues. The germline gives CDR1 MNHNY, CDR2 SVGAGI (reference sequence). V lost 6 bases, J lost 1 base, and 2 bases stayed unmatched. Some clones are missing from TCRdb's copy, which holds only in-frame ones; the method was immunoSEQ multiplex PCR. Here the sample spans tens of thousands of clones, around nine tenths being singletons. The rearrangement uses TRBV6-6 and TRBJ2-3; 12 bases match TRBD2. This sample comprised CD8+ T cells from peripheral blood mononuclear cells, obtained in the first trimester of pregnancy. The clonotype originates from a female donor with multiple sclerosis, enrolled in a pregnancy study. CDR3 sequence reads: CASSRLAGGTDTQYF. CDR3 nucleotide sequence: TGTGCCAGCAGCCGACTAGCGGGAGGCACAGATACGCAGTATTTT.